This is a list of T cell receptor beta chains from one sample in a study of T-cell reconstitution after alpha-beta-depleted transplantation in children. TCRdb called the PCR reads again in MiXCR, with one record for every CDR3 protein. The sample yields 640,000 or so distinct CDR3 sequences, over 15% seen once. The sequences come from PBMCs from the stem cell graft donor, collected from the stem cell graft. These receptors were taken from a human donor who donated a stem cell graft to a child with acute myeloid leukemia. CDR3s include the opening cysteine and the closing phenylalanine or tryptophan. The D gene is left open where the match is weak. A clone size is listed for some rows: how often the clone was seen (once, few, many), or a class if it is expanded.

>TRBJ1-1|.|.|TRBV7-2
CASSQTQGITEAFF
TGTGCCAGCAGCCAAACCCAGGGAATCACTGAAGCTTTCTTT
>TRBJ1-1|.|.|TRBV21-1
CASSNGTGGNAFF
TGTGCCAGCAGCAATGGGACAGGGGGTAACGCTTTCTTT
>TRBJ2-3|many|TRBD1|TRBV7-8
CASSLRGPTDTQYF
TGTGCCAGCAGCTTAAGGGGGCCGACAGATACGCAGTATTTT
>TRBJ1-2|many|.|TRBV29-1
CSVEDRDTSSAYGYTF
TGCAGCGTTGAAGATCGGGACACCTCATCCGCCTATGGCTACACCTTC
>TRBJ1-2|many|.|TRBV20-1
CSASIQGAWDYGYTF
TGCAGTGCTAGTATACAAGGGGCGTGGGACTATGGCTACACCTTC
>TRBJ1-1|.|.|TRBV7-9
CASSESGTYEAFF
TGTGCCAGCAGCGAGTCAGGGACTTATGAAGCTTTCTTT
>TRBJ2-7|.|TRBD1|TRBV9
CASSHRTGAPYEQYF
TGTGCCAGCAGCCATCGGACAGGGGCCCCCTACGAGCAGTACTTC
>TRBJ2-1|.|TRBD2|TRBV20-1
CSARVQKSASGGVYNEQFF
TGCAGTGCTAGAGTTCAAAAGTCGGCTAGCGGGGGCGTCTACAATGAGCAGTTCTTC
>TRBJ1-5|.|.|TRBV20-1
CSARDPGRTEGQPQHF
TGCAGTGCTAGAGATCCCGGCAGGACGGAAGGCCAGCCCCAGCATTTT
>TRBJ2-1|many|.|TRBV29-1
CSARGAEQFF
TGCAGCGCAAGGGGGGCTGAGCAGTTCTTC
>TRBJ1-4|few|TRBD1|TRBV12-3/TRBV12-4
CASSLEQGFNEKLFF
TGTGCCAGCAGTTTAGAACAGGGGTTTAATGAAAAACTGTTTTTT
>TRBJ2-1|.|.|TRBV20-1
CSAQGRAPGSYNEQFF
TGCAGTGCTCAAGGTCGGGCCCCGGGCTCCTACAATGAGCAGTTCTTC
>TRBJ1-4|.|TRBD1|TRBV20-1
CSAQGAGEKLIF
TGCAGTGCTCAGGGGGCGGGTGAAAAACTGATTTTT
>TRBJ1-1|many|.|TRBV24-1
CATSDLGPPRRRAEAFF
TGTGCCACCAGTGATTTAGGACCGCCCAGGAGGAGGGCTGAAGCTTTCTTT
>TRBJ1-5|many|.|TRBV6-1
CASWWNAVNQPQHF
TGTGCCAGCTGGTGGAACGCCGTCAATCAGCCCCAGCATTTT
>TRBJ2-1|.|.|TRBV7-2
CASSLALGLSEQFF
TGTGCCAGCAGCTTAGCATTAGGGTTGTCTGAGCAGTTCTTC
>TRBJ1-5|.|.|TRBV5-5
CASSLVAGVHQPQHF
TGTGCCAGCAGCTTGGTTGCAGGGGTCCATCAGCCCCAGCATTTT
>TRBJ1-1|many|TRBD1|TRBV6-1
CASRVQGGPTEAFF
TGTGCCAGCAGGGTACAGGGGGGACCCACTGAAGCTTTCTTT
>TRBJ1-2|many|.|TRBV29-1
CSVVQGLGYGYTF
TGCAGCGTTGTGCAGGGCTTGGGCTATGGCTACACCTTC
>TRBJ1-6|many|TRBD1|TRBV5-1
CASSLGDRTNSPLHF
TGCGCCAGCAGCTTAGGGGACAGGACAAATTCACCCCTCCACTTT
>TRBJ2-7|many|TRBD1|TRBV29-1
CSARDRAYEQYF
TGCAGCGCTCGGGACAGAGCTTACGAGCAGTACTTC
>TRBJ1-1|.|.|TRBV11-2
CASSLGEGREAFF
TGTGCCAGCAGCTTAGGGGAGGGGCGGGAAGCTTTCTTT
>TRBJ2-1|many|TRBD1|TRBV20-1
CSALRGRNEQFF
TGCAGTGCTCTCAGGGGGCGGAATGAGCAGTTCTTC
>TRBJ1-1|few|.|TRBV5-1
CASSSPGLAIF
TGCGCCAGCAGCTCCCCAGGGTTAGCGATCTTT
>TRBJ1-3|.|TRBD1|TRBV7-2
CASSYRTGSGNTIYF
TGTGCCAGCAGCTATAGGACAGGCAGTGGAAACACCATATATTTT
>TRBJ1-2|.|.|TRBV6-2/TRBV6-3
CASSFRDGNPKTGYTF
TGTGCCAGCAGTTTCCGGGACGGGAACCCCAAGACAGGCTACACCTTC
>TRBJ1-1|.|TRBD1|TRBV28
CASRGPGVGGQGAFF
TGTGCCAGCAGGGGGCCTGGGGTTGGGGGACAGGGAGCTTTCTTT
>TRBJ2-2|many|TRBD2|TRBV20-1
CSARPSTSGGNTGELFF
TGCAGTGCTAGGCCCTCCACTAGCGGGGGGAACACCGGGGAGCTGTTTTTT